The clone carrying this T cell receptor beta chain is medium-sized within its sample. The CDR3 contains 11 residues. Germline assignment: CDR1 SQVTM and CDR2 ANQGSEA. The ends were cut back, 6 bases at V and 1 base at J, with 6 bases in the middle. Tregs were sorted as CD4+CD25+CD127-/low cells. Full-length variable regions came from constant-region reverse primers plus semi-nested Nested Universal Primer A PCR. Using its own MiXCR run on the 5' RACE reads, TCRdb lists one record per CDR3 protein. The profile shows roughly 10,000 distinct CDR3 sequences, 14% of them singletons. This receptor was identified in a female donor with breast cancer. The sequencing sample was made of Tregs sorted from blood. The genes are TRBV29-1 and TRBJ1-1; no firm D call. DNA for the CDR3: TGCAGCGTAGCACAGAACACTGAAGCTTTCTTT. Translating gives CSVAQNTEAFF.